Presented here are 30 T cell receptor beta chains from one specimen sequenced in a study of Ad26.COV2.S vaccination and SARS-CoV-2 variants. Treatment in this sample: roughly 19 received Ad26.COV2.S at low or high dose, single or two shots; five or six received placebo; per-sample allocation not given. Collection of the samples took place on day 63 after the first injection of vaccine or placebo. The protocol was immunoSEQ multiplex PCR, while the TCRdb copy is restricted to in-frame clones and leaves out a portion. This table holds some 340,000 clones, roughly 80% found once. Sequenced material: peripheral blood, taken in a trial of Ad26.COV2.S vaccine versus placebo. The source is a person between 18 and 60 years old who received the Ad26.COV2.S COVID-19 vaccine or a placebo.

This sequence joins TRBV3-1 (or the pseudogene TRBV3-2) and TRBJ1-2; D is undetermined. Germline values: CDR1 LGHDT, CDR2 YNNKEL (reference sequence). Trimming shortened V by 0 bases and J by 1 base, and 9 bases separated the two germline ends. The CDR3 is made up of 15 amino acids. The chain's CDR3 is CASSQDAQRNYGYTF. The CDR3 coding sequence is TGTGCCAGCAGCCAAGATGCGCAGCGTAACTATGGCTACACCTTC.

The CDR3 loop is CASSLPLYGYTF. CDR3 nucleotides: TGTGCCAGCAGTTTGCCCCTCTATGGCTACACCTTC. The chain uses TRBV28 and TRBJ1-2; D is ambiguous. Trimming removed 3 bases at V and 4 bases at J, with 6 bases between. Germline values: CDR1 MDHEN, CDR2 SYDVKM. The CDR3 spans 12 residues.

The rearrangement links TRBV12-3 or TRBV12-4 to TRBJ2-2, with D possibly matching TRBD1 (6 bases). This CDR3 has 13 residues. Trimming left V 7 bases short and J 3 bases short, with 9 bases between. CDR3 nucleotides: TGTGCCAGCACCGGGACACACACCGGGGAGCTGTTTTTT. Encoded protein: CASTGTHTGELFF.

This clone came up a few times. The gene calls are TRBV15 and TRBJ1-1; 7 bases map to TRBD1. The germline CDR1 and CDR2 sequences are LNHNV and YYDKDF (reference sequence). Trimming took 2 bases from V and 3 from J; bases not matched to a gene: 6. CDR3 length equals 15 residues. The CDR3 bases are TGTGCCACCAGCAGAACAGGGGCGGTATACACTGAAGCTTTCTTT. Translated: CATSRTGAVYTEAFF.

The chain carries TRBV4-2 and TRBJ2-1, with 8 bases fitting TRBD1. Germline-derived CDR1 and CDR2 are LGHNA and YNFKEQ. The CDR3 totals 15 residues. Unmatched junction bases numbered 7, after V lost 1 base and J lost 8 bases. CDR3 sequence: CASSQGGRGQDEQFF. The CDR3 nucleotides are TGTGCCAGCAGCCAAGGTGGCAGGGGGCAAGATGAGCAGTTCTTC.

The chain employs TRBV13 and TRBJ2-1; D perhaps matches TRBD2 (6 bases). V lost 5 bases, J lost 0 bases, and 17 bases lay in between. Germline V gene lookup returns CDR1 PRHDT and CDR2 FYEKMQ (reference sequence). The CDR3 has 17 residues. CDR3 DNA sequence: TGTGCCAGCAGCCACTCGGGAGATCCAAGCTCCTACAATGAGCAGTTCTTC. Protein product: CASSHSGDPSSYNEQFF.

The V gene is TRBV10-2, the J gene TRBJ1-3; maybe TRBD1 (6 bases). The V gene's germline CDR1 is WSHSY and CDR2 SAAADI. The CDR3 sequence is 15 residues long. V was pared by 5 bases and J by 0 bases, with 11 bases between. The CDR3 DNA is TGCGCCAGCAGTAGGGACACTCGCTCTGGAAACACCATATATTTT. Protein sequence: CASSRDTRSGNTIYF.

In this sample, this clone turned up a few times. This chain connects TRBV18 to TRBJ2-2, with D uncertain. Germline V lookup: CDR1 KGHSH, CDR2 LQKENI. V was cut by 2 bases and J by 1 base, with 5 bases left in between. This CDR3 has 14 residues. CDR3 sequence reads: CASSPSRNTGELFF. Written as DNA, the CDR3 is TGTGCCAGCTCACCATCCCGGAACACCGGGGAGCTGTTTTTT.

Points on this clone: This may stem from a read error, because a much larger clone lies one nucleotide away. V and J are TRBV5-1 and TRBJ2-7; D not certain. The CDR3 spans 14 residues. Germline assignment: CDR1 SGHRS and CDR2 YFSETQ. The chain's CDR3 is CVSSPGGGYYEQYF. The CDR3 DNA reads TGCGTCAGCAGCCCCGGCGGCGGTTACTACGAGCAGTACTTC.

The rearrangement joins TRBV14 to TRBJ2-1; D tentatively reads TRBD1 or TRBD2 (5 bases each). CDR1 SGHDN and CDR2 FVKESK come from the germline V gene. This CDR3 has 15 residues. Trimming shortened V by 1 base and J by 7 bases, and 14 bases separated the two germline ends. For the CDR3, the DNA is TGTGCCAGCAGCCAAGTGTTCAGGGAGTGGAATGAGCAGTTCTTC. Its protein product is CASSQVFREWNEQFF.

The rearrangement links TRBV12-3 or TRBV12-4 to TRBJ1-6; D is uncertain. The CDR3 totals 12 residues. The V end lost 6 bases, the J end lost 7 bases, and 7 bases lay between the germline ends. The CDR3 spells CASRLMNSPLHF. The CDR3 coding sequence is TGTGCCAGCAGGTTGATGAATTCACCCCTCCACTTT.

The chain links TRBV7-2 to TRBJ1-2, with 8 positions matching TRBD1. The V gene end was trimmed by 2 bases and the J gene end by 3 bases; junction bases not matched to a gene: 14. CDR3 length: 18 amino acids. CDR1 is SGHTA, CDR2 FQGNSA, per germline. The CDR3 here is CASSLINAGGGMDYGYTF. CDR3 bases: TGTGCCAGCAGCTTAATCAACGCAGGGGGCGGTATGGACTATGGCTACACCTTC.

The chain is built from TRBV5-4 and TRBJ1-1; 9 nucleotides agree with TRBD1. The CDR3 contains 15 residues. J lost 3 bases, V lost 3 bases, and 6 bases had no gene match. In germline, CDR1 is SGHNT, CDR2 YYREEE (reference sequence). The CDR3 nucleotides read TGTGCCAGCAGCTCGACAGGGGGTACAGACACTGAAGCTTTCTTT. This gives the protein CASSSTGGTDTEAFF. The full variable domain, with the rest looked up from reference TRBV5-4 and TRBJ1-1, is ETGVTQSPTHLIKTRGQQVTLRCSSQSGHNTVSWYQQALGQGPQFIFQYYREEENGRGNFPPRFSGLQFPNYSSELNVNALELDDSALYLCASSSTGGTDTEAFFGQGTRLTVV.

The CDR3 loop is CAIRGGQSYEQYF. The CDR3 nucleotides are TGTGCCATCAGGGGAGGACAGTCCTACGAGCAGTACTTC. The J gene is TRBJ2-7, the V gene TRBV10-3; D is tentatively TRBD1 or TRBD2 (6 bases each). The germline gives CDR1 ENHRY, CDR2 SYGVKD. CDR3 size: 13 residues. V was clipped by 6 bases and J by 1 base, with 10 bases between them.

The CDR3: CASSPKISNSYNEQFF. The DNA for the CDR3 is TGTGCCAGCAGTCCGAAGATCTCAAATTCCTACAATGAGCAGTTCTTC. V is TRBV27 and J is TRBJ2-1; no clear D. CDR3 length equals 16 residues. The V end was cut by 5 bases, the J end by 1 base, with 15 bases between. Germline loops: CDR1 MNHEY, CDR2 SMNVEV (reference sequence).

This clone was recorded once. The chain carries TRBV2 and TRBJ2-3; no reliable D call. The CDR3 spans 15 residues. Per germline, CDR1 SNHLY and CDR2 FYNNEI. Trimming stripped 1 base from V and 0 bases from J, with 8 bases between. The CDR3 sequence: CASSEVGASTDTQYF. The CDR3 nucleotides read TGTGCCAGCAGTGAAGTGGGCGCCAGCACAGATACGCAGTATTTT.

This rearrangement joins TRBV27 to TRBJ1-2, with 7 nucleotides matching TRBD1. The CDR3 is made up of 12 amino acids. The germline gives CDR1 MNHEY, CDR2 SMNVEV (reference sequence). J was trimmed by 2 bases and V by 8 bases; bases with no gene match: 2. The CDR3 is CASGRGNYGYTF. The CDR3 DNA follows: TGTGCCAGCGGCAGGGGGAACTATGGCTACACCTTC.

The chain employs TRBV3-1 (or the pseudogene TRBV3-2) and TRBJ2-2, with D possibly TRBD2 on 6 matching bases. Trimming took off 5 bases at V and 5 bases at J, with 12 bases between the two ends. The CDR3 length is 14 residues. Germline values: CDR1 LGHDT, CDR2 YNNKEL (reference sequence). This CDR3 reads CASSFRRETGELFF. The CDR3 region has the DNA TGTGCCAGCAGCTTCAGGCGGGAAACCGGGGAGCTGTTTTTT.

J is TRBJ1-4 and V is TRBV28; D is unclear. Between the trimmed V and J ends, which lost 6 bases and 2 bases, there was a span of 4 bases. Germline V gene data show CDR1 as MDHEN and CDR2 as SYDVKM. CDR3 length: 12 residues. The CDR3 region has the DNA TGTGCCAGCAGGCAGACTAATGAAAAACTGTTTTTT. Protein sequence: CASRQTNEKLFF.

The V gene is TRBV28, the J gene TRBJ2-5; D unresolved. This CDR3 contains 15 residues. Trimming removed 2 bases from V and 4 bases from J, with 14 bases in between. Germline V lookup: CDR1 MDHEN, CDR2 SYDVKM. CDR3 residues: CASSLTIGQVETQYF. Here the CDR3 DNA reads TGTGCCAGCAGTTTAACGATCGGGCAAGTAGAGACCCAGTACTTC.

This CDR3 is CASSVGNPFDEQFF. CDR3 nucleotide sequence: TGTGCCAGCAGCGTAGGTAATCCTTTCGATGAGCAGTTCTTC. This sequence joins TRBV9 and TRBJ2-1; no clear D gene. From germline, CDR1 is SGDLS and CDR2 YYNGEE. V gave up 0 bases and J gave up 8 bases, with 12 bases separating them. The length of the CDR3 is 14 residues.

The chain carries TRBV6-5 and TRBJ2-7; D is perhaps TRBD1 (6 bases). The CDR3 is made up of 12 amino acids. Germline V CDR1 and CDR2: MNHEY, SVGAGI. V was cut by 6 bases and J by 4 bases, with 10 bases left in between. The CDR3 loop reads CASSRTVYEQYF. Here the CDR3 DNA reads TGTGCCAGCAGCCGGACAGTTTACGAGCAGTACTTC.

This chain joins TRBV4-1 and TRBJ1-2, with TRBD1 as a possible D gene (6 bases). This CDR3 spans 15 amino acids. Germline V gene data show CDR1 as MGHRA and CDR2 as YSYEKL. V was shortened by 0 bases and J by 7 bases, with 15 bases between the two germline ends. This CDR3 reads CASSQDSGGSGGYTF. CDR3 sequence (DNA): TGCGCCAGCAGCCAAGATTCGGGGGGCTCGGGTGGCTACACCTTC.

The rearrangement joins TRBV5-1 to TRBJ1-1; TRBD1 is a possible D gene (5 bases). Deletions cut 4 bases from V and 4 bases from J, with 14 bases between. CDR3 length: 14 amino acids. The V gene's germline CDR1 is SGHRS and CDR2 YFSETQ. CDR3 nucleotides: TGCGCCAGCAGCGGGGCCGGGGGTGCCACTGAAGCTTTCTTT. This encodes CASSGAGGATEAFF.

To note about this clone: Other nucleotide sequences in the sample specify the same CDR3. The chain carries TRBV7-9 and TRBJ1-1; D is undetermined. CDR1 SEHNR and CDR2 FQNEAQ come from the germline V gene (reference sequence). The V gene lost 1 base and the J gene lost 5 bases, with 8 bases spanning the gap. This CDR3 contains 13 residues. CDR3: CASSLVEGTEAFF. The CDR3 nucleotides are TGTGCCAGCAGCTTAGTGGAAGGGACTGAAGCTTTCTTT.

In regard to this clone: Other DNA variants within this sample encode the same CDR3. This chain uses TRBV5-1 with TRBJ2-5; no clear D. V shed 0 bases and J shed 5 bases, with 5 bases lying between them. Germline V gives CDR1 SGHRS, CDR2 YFSETQ. The CDR3 runs 12 residues. The CDR3 nucleotides read TGCGCCAGCAGCTTGGACGGGGAGACCCAGTACTTC. Translation gives CASSLDGETQYF.

The genes are TRBV4-1 and TRBJ2-6, with D possibly called TRBD1 or TRBD2 (5 bases each). The CDR3 contains 19 residues. The germline V gene encodes CDR1 MGHRA and CDR2 YSYEKL. V was cut by 2 bases and J by 4 bases, with 21 bases left in between. Written as DNA, the CDR3 is TGCGCCAGCAGCCAACCTCGGGACGCGGTGGCTAGGGGGGCCAACGTCCTGACTTTC. Its protein is CASSQPRDAVARGANVLTF.

The V gene is TRBV12-5, the J gene TRBJ1-5; D perhaps matches TRBD1 (5 bases). Germline CDR1 reads LGHNT; CDR2 reads FRNRAP. Trimming pared 4 bases from V and 4 bases from J, leaving 8 bases between. The CDR3 consists of 13 residues. CDR3 sequence: CASGSSGNQPQHF. The CDR3 DNA reads TGTGCTAGTGGTTCCTCAGGGAATCAGCCCCAGCATTTT.

The CDR3: CAWSLDSGNTIYF. The DNA for the CDR3 is TGTGCCTGGAGTTTGGACTCTGGAAACACCATATATTTT. The chain employs TRBV30 and TRBJ1-3, with D unclear. This CDR3 is built from 13 residues. Trimming removed 2 bases from V and 0 bases from J, with 5 bases in between. Per germline, CDR1 GTSNPN and CDR2 SVGIG (reference sequence).

The chain combines TRBV4-1 with TRBJ2-3, with D perhaps assigned TRBD1 or TRBD2 (6 bases each). The ends were cut back, 0 bases at V and 0 bases at J, with 16 bases in the middle. The germline gives CDR1 MGHRA, CDR2 YSYEKL. The CDR3 runs to 18 residues. The CDR3 spells CASSQDSTGATSTDTQYF. CDR3 nucleotide sequence: TGCGCCAGCAGCCAAGATTCTACGGGGGCGACTAGCACAGATACGCAGTATTTT.